Detailed here is one TCR beta chain. No antigen is known for it. The data belong to a study of beta chain features in type 1 diabetes. In the study overall: Researchers looked at roughly 100,000,000 sorted cells across all samples. Notes on the study in general: Type 1 diabetes patients showed fewer insertions and more deletions at VDJ junctions. The study found moderately but significantly shorter TCRB CDR3s in all four CD4+ subsets of Type 1 diabetes patients.

Trimming shortened V by 4 bases and J by 6 bases, and 15 bases separated the two germline ends. The CDR3 runs 14 residues. Germline values: CDR1 SEHNR, CDR2 FQNEAQ (reference sequence). What was sequenced were expressed TCRB transcripts, since all of the isolated RNA had been reverse transcribed. An average approximately 4 million reads came from naive, central memory and regulatory T cell samples. Sequenced by immunoSEQ multiplex PCR; TCRdb stores in-frame clones only, minus some. The repertoire includes 600,000 to 700,000 clones, under 15% of them detected once, and more than 0.1% sits in the top ten. Sorted populations all had greater than 95% purity.

The sequence derives from a man under 40 with type 1 diabetes. The chain recombines TRBV7-9 with TRBJ1-2; D gene unclear. Sequencing was done on a sample of naive CD4+ T cells from blood. CDR3 DNA: TGTGCCAGCAGCTGGGGTGAGACGGAGGATGGCTACACCTTC. It yields the protein CASSWGETEDGYTF.